This T cell receptor (beta chain) is from a study of beta chain features in type 1 diabetes. Study-wide results and caveats: There were fewer insertions and more deletions at the VDJ junctions of type 1 diabetes patients. It was possible that PCR favored shorter templates, equally so in patients and controls.

This clone was seen at least ten times. The antigen is undetermined. Via CD45RO/CCR7/CD25/CD127/CD95/CD27, cells of the CD4+ naive, central memory, regulatory and stem cell-like memory subsets were sorted. Every bit of the isolated RNA underwent reverse transcription, so sequencing read expressed TCRB transcripts. The method was immunoSEQ multiplex PCR; TCRdb's version includes in-frame clones alone and lacks a portion of them. The sample has 250,000 to 300,000 clones; roughly 8% are singletons. The V segment lost 5 bases and the J segment 4 bases; nucleotides outside the gene matches: 8. The germline CDR1 and CDR2 sequences are SGHVS and FQNEAQ. The CDR3 consists of 15 residues.

This sequence was found in a woman between 18 and 29 years old in good health. The chain couples TRBV7-8 to TRBJ2-3; 8 bases line up with TRBD1. The sequenced sample was central memory CD4+ T cells from blood. CDR3 coding DNA: TGTGCCAGCAGCCCCGACAGGGGACCCCCAGATACGCAGTATTTT. As protein: CASSPDRGPPDTQYF.